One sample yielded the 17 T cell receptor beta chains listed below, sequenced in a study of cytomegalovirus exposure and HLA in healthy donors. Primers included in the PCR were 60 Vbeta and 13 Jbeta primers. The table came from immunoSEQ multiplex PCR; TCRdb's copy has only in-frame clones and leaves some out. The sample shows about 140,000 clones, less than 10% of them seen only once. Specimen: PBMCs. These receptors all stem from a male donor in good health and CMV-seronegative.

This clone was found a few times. The CDR3 region has the DNA TGTGCCAGTAGAGCCTGGTCGAACACTGAAGCTTTCTTT. Translating it yields CASRAWSNTEAFF. The gene calls are TRBV19 and TRBJ1-1; D is ambiguous. This CDR3 comprises 13 residues. Deletions cut 6 bases from V and 1 base from J, with 9 bases between. CDR1 and CDR2 from the germline V gene are LNHDA and SQIVND (reference sequence).

CDR3 DNA: TGTGCCAGCAGTTTCCGCGGAAGGGGATGGGAAAAACTGTTTTTT. Translating gives CASSFRGRGWEKLFF. The chain employs TRBV6-5 and TRBJ1-4, with D possibly TRBD1 on 5 matching bases. Germline V lookup: CDR1 MNHEY, CDR2 SVGAGI. Trimming shortened V by 4 bases and J by 8 bases, and 17 bases separated the two germline ends. This CDR3 has 15 residues.

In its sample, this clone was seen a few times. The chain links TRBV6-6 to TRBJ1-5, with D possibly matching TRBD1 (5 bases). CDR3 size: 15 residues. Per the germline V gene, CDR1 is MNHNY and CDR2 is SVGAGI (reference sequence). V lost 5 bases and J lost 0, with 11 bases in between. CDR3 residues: CASSGRGPSNQPQHF. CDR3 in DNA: TGTGCCAGCAGTGGGCGGGGCCCTAGCAATCAGCCCCAGCATTTT.

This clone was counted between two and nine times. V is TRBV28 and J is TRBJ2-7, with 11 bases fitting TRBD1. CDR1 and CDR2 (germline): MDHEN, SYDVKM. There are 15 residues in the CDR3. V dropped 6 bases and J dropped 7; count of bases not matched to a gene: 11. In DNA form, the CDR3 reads TGTGCCAGCAGCCCCGGGACAGGGGGTGCGGGTGAGCAGTACTTC. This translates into CASSPGTGGAGEQYF.

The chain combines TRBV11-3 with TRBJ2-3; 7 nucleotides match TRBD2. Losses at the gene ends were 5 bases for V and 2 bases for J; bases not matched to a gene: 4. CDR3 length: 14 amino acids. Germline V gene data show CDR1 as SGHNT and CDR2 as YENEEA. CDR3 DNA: TGTGCCAGCAGCCGGGGACTACCCACAGATACGCAGTATTTT. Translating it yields CASSRGLPTDTQYF.

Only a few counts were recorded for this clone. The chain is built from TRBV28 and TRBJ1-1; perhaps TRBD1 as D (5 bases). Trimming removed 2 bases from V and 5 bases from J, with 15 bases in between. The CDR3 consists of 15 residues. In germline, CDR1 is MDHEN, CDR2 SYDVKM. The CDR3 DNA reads TGTGCCAGCAGTTTAATCCAGGGCAGGCGGACTGAAGCTTTCTTT. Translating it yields CASSLIQGRRTEAFF.

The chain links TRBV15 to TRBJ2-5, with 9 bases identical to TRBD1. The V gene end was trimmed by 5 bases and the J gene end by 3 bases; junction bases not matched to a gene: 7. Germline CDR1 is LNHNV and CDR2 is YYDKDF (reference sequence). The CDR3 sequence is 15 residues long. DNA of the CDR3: TGTGCCACCAGCGGATTGGACAGGGGCGAAGAGACCCAGTACTTC. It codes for CATSGLDRGEETQYF.

Here the CDR3 DNA reads TGTGCCATCAGTGATGGGGGGAGCTATGGCTACACCTTC. It translates to CAISDGGSYGYTF. The rearrangement joins TRBV10-3 to TRBJ1-2; D might be TRBD1 (5 bases). The CDR3 is 13 amino acids. Trimming pared 3 bases from V and 4 bases from J, leaving 9 bases between. CDR1 is ENHRY and CDR2 is SYGVKD in the germline V gene.

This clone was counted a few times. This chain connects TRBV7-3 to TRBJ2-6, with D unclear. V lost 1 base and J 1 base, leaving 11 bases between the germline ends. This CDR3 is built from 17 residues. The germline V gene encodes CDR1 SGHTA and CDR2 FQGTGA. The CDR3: CASSLRSRYSGANVLTF. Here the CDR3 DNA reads TGTGCCAGCAGCTTAAGGTCTCGCTATTCTGGGGCCAACGTCCTGACTTTC.

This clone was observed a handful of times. The CDR3 coding sequence is TGTGCCAGTAAGCAGGCAACTAATGAAAAACTGTTTTTT. Protein: CASKQATNEKLFF. The chain carries TRBV19 and TRBJ1-4; D is unclear. The germline CDR1 and CDR2 sequences are LNHDA and SQIVND (reference sequence). Trimming removed 7 bases from V and 0 bases from J, with 6 bases in between. The CDR3 consists of 13 residues.

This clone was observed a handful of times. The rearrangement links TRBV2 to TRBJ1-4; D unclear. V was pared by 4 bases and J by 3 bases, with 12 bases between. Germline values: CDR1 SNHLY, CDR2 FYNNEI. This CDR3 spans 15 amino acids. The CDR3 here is CASSGPPSANEKLFF. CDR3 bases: TGTGCCAGCAGTGGCCCCCCTTCAGCTAATGAAAAACTGTTTTTT.

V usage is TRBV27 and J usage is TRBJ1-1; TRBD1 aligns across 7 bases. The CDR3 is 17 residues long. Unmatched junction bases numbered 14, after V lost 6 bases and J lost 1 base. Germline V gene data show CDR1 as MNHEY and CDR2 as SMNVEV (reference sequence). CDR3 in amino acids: CASSPPLQGGRNTEAFF. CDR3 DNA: TGTGCCAGCAGCCCGCCCCTCCAGGGGGGTCGGAACACTGAAGCTTTCTTT.

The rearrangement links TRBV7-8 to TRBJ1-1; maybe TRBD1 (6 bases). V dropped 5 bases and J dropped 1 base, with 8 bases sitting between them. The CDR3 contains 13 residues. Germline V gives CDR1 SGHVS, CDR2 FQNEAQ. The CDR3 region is CASSQDRNTEAFF. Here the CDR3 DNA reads TGTGCCAGCAGCCAGGACAGGAACACTGAAGCTTTCTTT. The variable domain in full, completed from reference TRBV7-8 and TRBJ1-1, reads GAGVSQSPRYKVAKRGQDVALRCDPISGHVSLFWYQQALGQGPEFLTYFQNEAQLDKSGLPSDRFFAERPEGSVSTLKIQRTQQEDSAVYLCASSQDRNTEAFFGQGTRLTVV.

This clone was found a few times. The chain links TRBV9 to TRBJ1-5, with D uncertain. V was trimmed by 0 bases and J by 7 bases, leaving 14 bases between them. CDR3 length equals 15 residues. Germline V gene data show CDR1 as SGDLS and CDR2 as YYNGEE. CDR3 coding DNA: TGTGCCAGCAGCGTAGGCCCAGATAAGAACCAGCCCCAGCATTTT. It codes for CASSVGPDKNQPQHF.

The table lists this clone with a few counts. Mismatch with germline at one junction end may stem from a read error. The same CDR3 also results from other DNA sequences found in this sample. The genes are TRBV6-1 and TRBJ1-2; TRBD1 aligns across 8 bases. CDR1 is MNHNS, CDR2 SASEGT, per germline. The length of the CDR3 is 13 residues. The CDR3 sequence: CASSLTGADGYTF. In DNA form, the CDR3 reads TGCGCCAGCAGCCTGACAGGGGCGGATGGCTACACCTTC.

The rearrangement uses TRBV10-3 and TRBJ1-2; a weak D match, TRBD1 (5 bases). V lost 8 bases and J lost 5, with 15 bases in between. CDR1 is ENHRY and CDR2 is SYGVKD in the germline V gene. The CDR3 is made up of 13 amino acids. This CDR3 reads CAIGGIGSYGYTF. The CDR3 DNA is TGTGCCATCGGGGGGATAGGGTCGTATGGCTACACCTTC.

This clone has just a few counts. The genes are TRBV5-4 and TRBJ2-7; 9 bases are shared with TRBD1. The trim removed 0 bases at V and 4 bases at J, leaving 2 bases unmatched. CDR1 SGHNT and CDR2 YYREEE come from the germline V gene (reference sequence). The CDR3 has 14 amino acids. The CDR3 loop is CASSLAGQGYEQYF. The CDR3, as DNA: TGTGCCAGCAGCTTGGCGGGACAGGGTTACGAGCAGTACTTC.